One and the same sample provided the 26 T cell receptor beta chains below, sequenced in a study of blood T cell repertoires in COVID-19. Produced via immunoSEQ multiplex PCR; TCRdb's table is partial and in-frame only. The sample contains roughly 230,000 clones, about 80% of which appear only once. Sequenced sample: PBMCs or T cells enriched from blood (not recorded which). The receptor source for this set is a man in his fifties who had recovered from COVID-19.

The chain employs TRBV4-3 and TRBJ2-2, with 13 positions matching TRBD2. CDR3 size: 15 residues. Per the germline V gene, CDR1 is LGHNA and CDR2 is YSLEER. The V gene end was trimmed by 7 bases and the J gene end by 7 bases; junction bases not matched to a gene: 6. The CDR3: CASKLGLAGYGELFF. CDR3 nucleotides: TGCGCCAGCAAGTTGGGACTAGCGGGATACGGGGAGCTGTTTTTT.

The chain has TRBV2 and TRBJ2-1; TRBD2 agrees at 14 bases. CDR3 length: 15 residues. Losses at the gene ends were 6 bases for V and 2 bases for J; bases not matched to a gene: 0. The germline V gene encodes CDR1 SNHLY and CDR2 FYNNEI. CDR3 residues: CASRGLAGAYNEQFF. In nucleotides, the CDR3 is TGTGCCAGCAGGGGACTAGCGGGGGCCTACAATGAGCAGTTCTTC.

This chain links TRBV6-4 with TRBJ1-5; D may be TRBD1 (5 bases). The CDR3 spans 14 residues. Trimming removed 6 bases from V and 6 bases from J, with 15 bases in between. The V gene's germline CDR1 is MRHNA and CDR2 SNTAGT. The CDR3 is CASSEAGGGQPQHF. The CDR3 region has the DNA TGTGCCAGCAGCGAGGCGGGGGGAGGTCAGCCCCAGCATTTT.

This clone was detected only a few times. This sequence joins TRBV5-6 and TRBJ2-7; TRBD1 aligns across 7 bases. The CDR3 is made up of 14 amino acids. Unmatched junction bases numbered 2, after V lost 0 bases and J lost 2 bases. The germline V gene encodes CDR1 SGHDT and CDR2 YYEEEE. CDR3 nucleotide sequence: TGTGCCAGCAGCTTGGACAGGGGAACCTACGAGCAGTACTTC. This encodes CASSLDRGTYEQYF.

In nucleotides, the CDR3 is TGTGCCACGCGACTAGCGGGAGGGCCGGGGGAGCAGTACTTC. Its protein is CATRLAGGPGEQYF. V is TRBV10-3 and J is TRBJ2-7; 14 bases line up with TRBD2. J gave up 7 bases and V 10 bases, and 9 bases lay outside the gene matches. This CDR3 has 14 residues. The V gene's germline CDR1 is ENHRY and CDR2 SYGVKD.

The chain recombines TRBV3-1 (or the pseudogene TRBV3-2) with TRBJ1-6; D uncertain. Germline V gives CDR1 LGHDT, CDR2 YNNKEL (reference sequence). The V and J ends lost 4 bases and 6 bases respectively, with 10 bases between them. CDR3 length: 14 residues. The CDR3 region has the DNA TGTGCCAGCAGCCTAAGAGCCCCTAATTCACCCCTCCACTTT. Translated, it gives CASSLRAPNSPLHF.

This clone was detected a few times. This chain joins TRBV2 and TRBJ1-1; a weak D match, TRBD1 (5 bases). The CDR3 runs 12 residues. Per germline, CDR1 SNHLY and CDR2 FYNNEI. Trimming shortened V by 5 bases and J by 6 bases, and 10 bases separated the two germline ends. In DNA form, the CDR3 reads TGTGCCAGCAGTCAGGGTGGGTCTGAAGCTTTCTTT. It specifies CASSQGGSEAFF.

The chain carries TRBV10-2 and TRBJ2-5, with D possibly matching TRBD2 (5 bases). Germline CDR1 is WSHSY and CDR2 is SAAADI. V was clipped by 2 bases and J by 7 bases, with 8 bases between them. The CDR3 totals 12 residues. The CDR3 sequence: CASSENAGTQYF. The CDR3 region has the DNA TGCGCCAGCAGTGAGAATGCGGGGACCCAGTACTTC.

This clone was counted a few times. The chain couples TRBV7-2 to TRBJ1-6; the match to TRBD1 covers 7 bases. The CDR3 extends over 15 amino acids. J was trimmed by 10 bases and V by 0 bases; bases with no gene match: 6. Germline CDR1 SGHTA, CDR2 FQGNSA. CDR3 DNA: TGTGCCAGCAGCTTAGCGACAGGGTACCGGTCACCCCTCCACTTT. Translating it yields CASSLATGYRSPLHF.

This chain connects TRBV11-1 to TRBJ2-4, with TRBD1 identical over 11 bases. The trim removed 5 bases at V and 7 bases at J, leaving 7 bases unmatched. Per germline, CDR1 SGHAT and CDR2 FQDESV (reference sequence). The CDR3 runs 15 residues. In DNA, the CDR3 is TGTGCCAGCAGCCTAGACGGGACAGGGGGGAACATTCAGTACTTC. Translating gives CASSLDGTGGNIQYF.

V is TRBV5-5 and J is TRBJ1-4; D unresolved. CDR1 SGHKS and CDR2 YYEKEE come from the germline V gene (reference sequence). The length of the CDR3 is 16 residues. V was pared by 2 bases and J by 3 bases, with 14 bases between. CDR3 coding DNA: TGTGCCAGCAGCTTCGCGTCCGCCCATGCTAATGAAAAACTGTTTTTT. Translated, it gives CASSFASAHANEKLFF.

This clone was picked up a small number of times. The chain couples TRBV6-5 to TRBJ1-6; 7 positions match TRBD1. Trimming at V came to 6 bases and at J to 5 bases, leaving 4 bases not matched to a gene. Germline V CDR1 and CDR2: MNHEY, SVGAGI. CDR3 size: 14 residues. As DNA, the CDR3 is TGTGCCAGCAGGGGGACAGTAGATAATTCACCCCTCCACTTT. Translated, it gives CASRGTVDNSPLHF.

There are a few counts of this clone. The rearrangement uses TRBV7-3 and TRBJ1-1, with a weak D call TRBD1 (6 bases). CDR1 SGHTA and CDR2 FQGTGA come from the germline V gene. CDR3 size: 14 residues. Between the trimmed V and J ends, which lost 5 bases and 6 bases, there was a span of 16 bases. In DNA form, the CDR3 reads TGTGCCAGCAGCCACTCGGGCGGGGGCGCTGAAGCTTTCTTT. It codes for CASSHSGGGAEAFF.

The chain employs TRBV6-6 and TRBJ1-2; 8 bases fit TRBD1. This CDR3 spans 15 amino acids. Germline lookup yields CDR1 MNHNY and CDR2 SVGAGI (reference sequence). Trimming removed 2 bases from V and 5 bases from J; junction bases left unmatched: 7. As DNA, the CDR3 is TGTGCCAGCAGTTACCCGGGACAGGTCCCTTATGGCTACACCTTC. It is translated as CASSYPGQVPYGYTF.

The chain joins TRBV13 to TRBJ1-2; D possibly corresponds to TRBD1 (5 bases). The CDR3 length is 12 residues. The ends were cut back, 5 bases at V and 5 bases at J, with 9 bases in the middle. CDR1 and CDR2 (germline): PRHDT, FYEKMQ (reference sequence). In DNA form, the CDR3 reads TGTGCCAGCAGCGACAGTTATTATGGCTACACCTTC. Its protein is CASSDSYYGYTF.

V usage is TRBV5-1 and J usage is TRBJ2-3; 12 nucleotides align to TRBD2. The CDR3 is 19 residues long. CDR1 is SGHRS and CDR2 is YFSETQ in the germline V gene. Losses at the gene ends were 1 base for V and 4 bases for J; bases not matched to a gene: 13. Written as DNA, the CDR3 is TGCGCCAGCAGCTTGACCGCTAGCGGGAGGGCCAGATTCCCAGATACGCAGTATTTT. This sequence encodes CASSLTASGRARFPDTQYF.

This chain links TRBV9 with TRBJ2-7, with 8 bases fitting TRBD1. V dropped 5 bases and J dropped 2; count of bases not matched to a gene: 12. The CDR3 covers 16 residues. Germline assignment: CDR1 SGDLS and CDR2 YYNGEE. The CDR3 region is CASSRRRDRGPYEQYF. The CDR3 bases are TGTGCCAGCAGTCGCAGACGAGACAGGGGTCCCTACGAGCAGTACTTC.

The rearrangement uses TRBV7-2 and TRBJ1-2; no clear D. Trimming took off 2 bases at V and 8 bases at J, with 9 bases between the two ends. The germline V gene encodes CDR1 SGHTA and CDR2 FQGNSA. CDR3 size: 12 residues. CDR3 sequence: CASSLPDLGYTF. The CDR3, as DNA: TGTGCCAGCAGCTTACCTGACTTGGGCTACACCTTC.

The gene calls are TRBV2 and TRBJ1-3; D perhaps matches TRBD1 (6 bases). V was trimmed by 1 base and J by 3 bases, leaving 10 bases between them. This CDR3 is 15 amino acids long. Germline CDR1 is SNHLY and CDR2 is FYNNEI. CDR3 sequence reads: CASSEGGGVGNTIYF. As DNA, the CDR3 is TGTGCCAGCAGTGAAGGGGGGGGCGTTGGAAACACCATATATTTT.

V and J are TRBV9 and TRBJ2-1, with a weak D call TRBD2 (6 bases). The CDR3 contains 17 residues. CDR1 is SGDLS and CDR2 is YYNGEE in the germline V gene. V lost 2 bases and J 7 bases, leaving 22 bases between the germline ends. In DNA, the CDR3 is TGTGCCAGCAGCGTTACCTCTCGGGGGAGCGGTAGAAATGAGCAGTTCTTC. It yields the protein CASSVTSRGSGRNEQFF.

The J gene is TRBJ1-2, the V gene TRBV5-4, with D maybe TRBD1 (5 bases). The germline V and J ends were trimmed by 2 bases and 4 bases, with 15 bases remaining between them. CDR1 is SGHNT, CDR2 YYREEE, per germline (reference sequence). The CDR3 loop spans 15 amino acids. CDR3 region: CASSLGRVSIYGYTF. CDR3 bases: TGTGCCAGCAGCTTAGGCAGGGTCTCTATCTATGGCTACACCTTC.

The J gene is TRBJ2-3, the V gene TRBV5-1, with 8 nucleotides matching TRBD2. V lost 6 bases and J lost 5; bases outside the gene matches: 11. Germline CDR1 SGHRS, CDR2 YFSETQ. This CDR3 contains 15 residues. CDR3 sequence reads: CASTPYGGGLDTQYF. The CDR3 DNA is TGCGCCAGCACCCCCTACGGGGGGGGGTTAGATACGCAGTATTTT.

This chain uses TRBV7-3 with TRBJ2-3; TRBD2 matches 9 bases. J lost 4 bases, V lost 6 bases, and 5 bases had no gene match. Germline CDR1 reads SGHTA; CDR2 reads FQGTGA. The CDR3 covers 14 residues. The CDR3 is CASSISGGADTQYF. CDR3 coding DNA: TGTGCCAGCAGTATTAGCGGGGGAGCAGATACGCAGTATTTT.

The V and J genes are TRBV7-2 and TRBJ1-6, with D hard to call. The CDR3 totals 13 residues. CDR1 is SGHTA, CDR2 FQGNSA, per germline. V lost 9 bases to trimming and J lost 3 bases, with 9 bases between them. CDR3 residues: CASSSVYNSPLHF. The CDR3 DNA sequence: TGTGCCAGTTCCTCGGTCTATAATTCACCCCTCCACTTT.

This chain links TRBV20-1 with TRBJ1-2; possibly TRBD1 for D (6 bases). Trimming stripped 5 bases from V and 8 bases from J, with 12 bases between. Germline assignment: CDR1 DFQATT and CDR2 SNEGSKA (reference sequence). This CDR3 is built from 11 residues. CDR3 bases: TGCAGTGCTTACAGGGAGCGAGGCTACACCTTC. It specifies CSAYRERGYTF.

This clone appeared once. The V gene is TRBV7-9, the J gene TRBJ2-2; 7 bases agree with TRBD1. This CDR3 is 15 amino acids long. Germline V gene lookup returns CDR1 SEHNR and CDR2 FQNEAQ (reference sequence). V was pared by 3 bases and J by 7 bases, with 8 bases of the junction left unmatched. CDR3 sequence (DNA): TGTGCCAGCAGCTTCTTAACAGGGGCCGGCGGGGAGCTGTTTTTT. Translating it yields CASSFLTGAGGELFF. The whole variable domain, filled in from reference TRBV7-9 and TRBJ2-2, reads DTGVSQNPRHKITKRGQNVTFRCDPISEHNRLYWYRQTLGQGPEFLTYFQNEAQLEKSRLLSDRFSAERPKGSFSTLEIQRTEQGDSAMYLCASSFLTGAGGELFFGEGSRLTVL.